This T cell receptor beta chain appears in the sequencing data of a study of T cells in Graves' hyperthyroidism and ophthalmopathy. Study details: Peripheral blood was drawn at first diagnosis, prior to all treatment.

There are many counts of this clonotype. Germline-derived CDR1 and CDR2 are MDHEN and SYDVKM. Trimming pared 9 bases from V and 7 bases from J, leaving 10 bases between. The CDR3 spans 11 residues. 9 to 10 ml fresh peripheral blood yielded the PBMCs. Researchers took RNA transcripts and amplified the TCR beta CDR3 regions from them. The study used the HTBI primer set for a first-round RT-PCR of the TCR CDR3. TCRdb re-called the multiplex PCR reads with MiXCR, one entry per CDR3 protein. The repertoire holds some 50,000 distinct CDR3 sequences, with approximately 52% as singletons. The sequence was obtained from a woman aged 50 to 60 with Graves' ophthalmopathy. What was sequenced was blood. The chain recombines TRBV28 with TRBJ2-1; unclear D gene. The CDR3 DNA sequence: TGTGCCAGAACTGGGCCGAATGAGCAGTTCTTC. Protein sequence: CARTGPNEQFF.